This T cell receptor (beta chain) was recovered during a study of memory B cells and T cells in multiple sclerosis (dated by TCRdb to between 2017 and 2018). In the study overall: The study compared TCR beta repertoires of autoproliferating peripheral T cells with brain lesion-infiltrating T cells in multiple sclerosis patients. Two multiple sclerosis patients, for whom either brain lesions at autopsy or brain-infiltrating cells from biopsy were available, were included in TCR sequencing.

Note on this clone: Its antigen remains unidentified. Base-call qualities are not available, and no considerably larger clone is one nucleotide away.

After CFSE-labeled PBMCs were cultured without a stimulus, the autoproliferating (CFSEdim) and non-proliferating (CFSEhi) T cell fractions were sequenced separately. Altogether, fewer than 55 million CFSE-labeled PBMCs were kept in culture for 7 days with no stimulus, after which the replicate wells were combined. Labeling of PBMCs used approximately 0.5 uM CFSE, and the cells were then grown in serum-free AIM-V medium with no exogenous stimuli added. PBMCs were isolated by Ficoll density gradient centrifugation and cryopreserved before use. Live 7-AAD-negative cells were sorted on a FACSAria III, washed with PBS, and frozen at -80 degrees C as dry pellets. Overall study outcomes, separate from this receptor: Because clone-set sizes differed between compartments, counts of shared clonotypes were influenced and normalization was required.

Using the immunoSEQ Platform, TCRbeta CDR3 regions were amplified from extracted genomic DNA. The immunoSEQ assay combined multiplex PCR with high-throughput sequencing and a vendor bioinformatics pipeline. In the source study's methods: Non-productive sequences and CDR3s shorter than 4 amino acids were excluded, and clonotype frequencies were recalculated for each sample. Shared clonotypes were identified in immunoSEQ Analyzer 2.0 as identical CDR3 amino acid, V gene and J gene sequences. To normalize repertoire overlap, the number of shared clonotypes was divided by the product of the two clone-set sizes and multiplied by 1000 to give arbitrary units. The source is immuneACCESS, and TCRdb retained only in-frame sequences with V and J called. Part of the clones is not carried over; for the studies checked, unresolved V genes explain less than half of this, and the remainder is unexplained. V and J calls and clone size are given by that table; D and trimming were obtained from the DNA. This sample holds approximately 32,000 clones; roughly 86% were observed only once. The top ten clones comprise approximately 2.5% of the sample.

Its CDR3 holds 16 amino acids, cysteine through phenylalanine. The DNA shown is the 48-base CDR3, in frame from base 1. V lost 1 base and J lost 5 bases; the stretch between them is 17 bases long. CDR1 SGHTA and CDR2 FQGNSA are derived from the germline V gene. This TCR derives from a human donor with multiple sclerosis. The chain joins TRBV7-2 to TRBJ1-1; a confident D gene designation cannot be given. Material for sequencing was PBMCs from blood kept in culture. The nucleotides are TGTGCCAGCAGCTTAGGTGTACGGGCCGGAGCTACTGAAGCTTTCTTT. Translated, it gives CASSLGVRAGATEAFF.